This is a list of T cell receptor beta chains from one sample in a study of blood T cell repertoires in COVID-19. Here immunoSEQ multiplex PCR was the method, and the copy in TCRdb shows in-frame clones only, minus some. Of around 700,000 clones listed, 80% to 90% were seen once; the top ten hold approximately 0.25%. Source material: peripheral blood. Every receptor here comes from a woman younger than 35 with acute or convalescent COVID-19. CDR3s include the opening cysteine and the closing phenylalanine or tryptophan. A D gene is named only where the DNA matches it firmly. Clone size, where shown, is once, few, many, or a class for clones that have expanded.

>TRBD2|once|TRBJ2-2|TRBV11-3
TGTGCCAGCAGCTTAGTGGTAGCGGGGGCCGGGACCGGGGAGCTGTTTTTT
CASSLVVAGAGTGELFF
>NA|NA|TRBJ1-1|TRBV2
TGTGCCGGACTAAGAAGCATGAACACTGAAGCTTTCTTT
CAGLRSMNTEAFF
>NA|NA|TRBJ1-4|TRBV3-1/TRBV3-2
TGTGCCAGCAGCCGAGGCTTTGGAGGGTCGGGCGAAAAACTGTTTTTT
CASSRGFGGSGEKLFF
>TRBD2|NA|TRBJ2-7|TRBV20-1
TGCAGTGCTAGTTCCGGACTAGACTCCCTCGAGCAGTACTTC
CSASSGLDSLEQYF
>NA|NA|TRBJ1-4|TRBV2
TGTGCCTGCAGGGGACAAACTAATGAAAAACTGTTTTTT
CACRGQTNEKLFF
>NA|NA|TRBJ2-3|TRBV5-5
TGTGCCAGCATCTGGAGGGAGAGTGGGGCAGCAGATACGCAGTATTTT
CASIWRESGAADTQYF
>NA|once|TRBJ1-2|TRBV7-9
TGTGCCAGCAGCTTAGCGGGCGGGAACCATGGCTACACCTTC
CASSLAGGNHGYTF
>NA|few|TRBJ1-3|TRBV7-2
TGTGCCAGCAGCTCACAGGGATTTTCCGGAAACACCATATATTTT
CASSSQGFSGNTIYF
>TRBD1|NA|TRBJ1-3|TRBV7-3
TGTGCCAGCAGCTTAAGCGGACAGGGGGCAAATAGACCTGGAAACACCATATATTTT
CASSLSGQGANRPGNTIYF
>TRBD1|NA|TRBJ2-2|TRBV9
TGTGCCAGCAGCGTGCGACAGGGGGCTACCGGGGAGCTGTTTTTT
CASSVRQGATGELFF
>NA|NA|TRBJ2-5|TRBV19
TGTGCCACCAGCGCCGGGTTCTCGACCCAGTACTTC
CATSAGFSTQYF
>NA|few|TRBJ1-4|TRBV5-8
TGTGCCAGCAGCTTGATGAGGGGGTCCACTGCTGCAACTAATGAAAAACTGTTTTTT
CASSLMRGSTAATNEKLFF
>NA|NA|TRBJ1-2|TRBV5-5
TGTGCCAGCACAACGTTGGGCGGGGATAACTATGGCTACACCTTC
CASTTLGGDNYGYTF
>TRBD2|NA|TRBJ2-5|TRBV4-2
TGTGCCAGCAGCCCTGGGTTAGCGGGGCGCCAAGAGACCCAGTACTTC
CASSPGLAGRQETQYF
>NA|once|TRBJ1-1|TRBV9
TGTGCCAGCAGCGTAGGTGGCAGAGGCCTTGGAAACACTGAAGCTTTCTTT
CASSVGGRGLGNTEAFF
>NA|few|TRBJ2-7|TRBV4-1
TGCGCCAGCAGCCCCCGTCCCTACGAGCAGTACTTC
CASSPRPYEQYF
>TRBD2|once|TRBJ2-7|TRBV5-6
TGTGCCAGCAGCTCGATAGGACTAGCGGACAACTCCTACGAGCAGTACTTC
CASSSIGLADNSYEQYF
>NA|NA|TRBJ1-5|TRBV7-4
TGTGCCAGCACCCTGGACAGATATAATCAGCCCCAGCATTTT
CASTLDRYNQPQHF
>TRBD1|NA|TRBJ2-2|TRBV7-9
TGTGCCAGCAGCTTCCCTACACAGGGGCTCACCGGGGAGCTGTTTTTT
CASSFPTQGLTGELFF
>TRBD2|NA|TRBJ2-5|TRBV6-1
TGTGCCAGCAGTGACAAGACCAAGGGACTAATAGGTGGAGGGGAGACCCAGTACTTC
CASSDKTKGLIGGGETQYF
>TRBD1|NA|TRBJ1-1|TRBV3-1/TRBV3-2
TGTGCCAGCAGCCTACGGGACAGGGTTAGTAGCACTGAAGCTTTCTTT
CASSLRDRVSSTEAFF
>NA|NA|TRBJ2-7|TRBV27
TGTGCCAGCAGTACAGGGCCCCACGAGCAGTACTTC
CASSTGPHEQYF
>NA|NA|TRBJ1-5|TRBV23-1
TGCGCCAGCAGTCATCCGGGGGGGGGCCGACAGCCCCAGCATTTT
CASSHPGGGRQPQHF
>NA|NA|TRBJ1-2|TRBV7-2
TGTGCCAGCAGCTTAAAGGTTGGAGACTTCCATGGCTACACCTTC
CASSLKVGDFHGYTF
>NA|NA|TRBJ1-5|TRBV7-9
TGTGCCAGCAGCAGTATACAGGCTAATCAGCCCCAGCATTTT
CASSSIQANQPQHF
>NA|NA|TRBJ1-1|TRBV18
TGTGCCAGCTCACCATTTACCAGCAGGGTAACTGAAGCTTTCTTT
CASSPFTSRVTEAFF
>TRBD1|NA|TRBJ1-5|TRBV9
TGTGCCAGCAGCGCAGGACAGGGTGGGTGGCAGCCCCAGCATTTT
CASSAGQGGWQPQHF
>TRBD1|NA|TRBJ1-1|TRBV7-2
TGTGCCAGCAGCTTAGGGGGACAGAAAGCTTTCTTT
CASSLGGQKAFF
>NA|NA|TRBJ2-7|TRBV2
TGTGCCAGCAGTCAAGGGCAGGGGTACTCCTACGAGCAGTACTTC
CASSQGQGYSYEQYF
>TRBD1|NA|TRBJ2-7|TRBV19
TGTGCCAGTAGTGGCGGCCGGTTGACAGGGGGGTACGAGCAGTACTTC
CASSGGRLTGGYEQYF
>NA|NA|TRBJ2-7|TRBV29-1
TGCAGCGTCGAGGGGGACGAAAGCAAGTACGAGCAGTACTTC
CSVEGDESKYEQYF
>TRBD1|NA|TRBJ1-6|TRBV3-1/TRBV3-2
TGTGCCAGCAGCCAGGGACAGACCTATAATTCACCCCTCCACTTT
CASSQGQTYNSPLHF
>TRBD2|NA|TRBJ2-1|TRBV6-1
TGTGCCAGCAGTGAAACGGATAGCGGGGGCAATGAGCAGTTCTTC
CASSETDSGGNEQFF
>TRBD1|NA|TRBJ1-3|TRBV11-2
TGTGCCAGCAGCTTAGAAGGGGGCGCGGGAAACACCATATATTTT
CASSLEGGAGNTIYF
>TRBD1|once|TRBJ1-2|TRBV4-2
TGTGCCAGCAGCCGCCCGGGACAGGGGTTTACTGGCTACACCTTC
CASSRPGQGFTGYTF
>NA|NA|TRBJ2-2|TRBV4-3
TGCGCCAGCAGCCAAGACGGCCGGGCAGGGCGAACCGGGGAGCTGTTTTTT
CASSQDGRAGRTGELFF
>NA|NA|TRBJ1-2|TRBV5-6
TGTGCCAGCAGCTTGGGGCAGACTAATGGCTACACCTTC
CASSLGQTNGYTF
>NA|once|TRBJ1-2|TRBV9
TGTGCCAGCAGCGTAGGGTACAGGCTGGTAAACTATGGCTACACCTTC
CASSVGYRLVNYGYTF
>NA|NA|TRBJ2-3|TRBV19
TGTGCCAGTACCTCGAGGGAGTCTAGCACAGATACGCAGTATTTT
CASTSRESSTDTQYF
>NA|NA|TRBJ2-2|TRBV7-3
TGTGCCAGCAGCTTAACGGGACAGAACACCGGGGAGCTGTTTTTT
CASSLTGQNTGELFF
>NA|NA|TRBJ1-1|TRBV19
TGTGCCAGTGTGGGCCGGCTGAACACTGAAGCTTTCTTT
CASVGRLNTEAFF
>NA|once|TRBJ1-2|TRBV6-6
TGTGCCAGCAGTTACGGGAGGGGCTACACCTTC
CASSYGRGYTF
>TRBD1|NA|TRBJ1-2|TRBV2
TGTGCCAGCAGTCTGACAGGGAGGCCGGGCTACACCTTC
CASSLTGRPGYTF
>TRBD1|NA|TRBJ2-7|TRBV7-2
TGTGCCAGCGGCCGGGACAGGGGTTCCTACGAGCAGTACTTC
CASGRDRGSYEQYF
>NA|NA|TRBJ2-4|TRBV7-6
TGTGCCAGCAGCTTAGGTCTCGAGCCTTTAGCCAAAAACATTCAGTACTTC
CASSLGLEPLAKNIQYF
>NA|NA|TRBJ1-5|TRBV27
TGTGCCAGCAGTCGGTGGGGAGGGAGTGACTATAGCAATCAGCCCCAGCATTTT
CASSRWGGSDYSNQPQHF
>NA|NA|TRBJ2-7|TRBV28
TGTGCCAGCAGCCCATGGGGGACACTTTCCTACGAGCAGTACTTC
CASSPWGTLSYEQYF
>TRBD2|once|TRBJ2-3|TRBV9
TGTGCCAGCAGCCCCTCGGGACTAGCGGGACGGACTTACACAGATACGCAGTATTTT
CASSPSGLAGRTYTDTQYF
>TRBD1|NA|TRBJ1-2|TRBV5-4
TGTGCCAGCAGCTCTATCGGACAGGGGCTTAACTATGGCTACACCTTC
CASSSIGQGLNYGYTF
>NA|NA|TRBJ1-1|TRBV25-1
TGTGCCAGCAGTGAAGAAGGACGGGGGGCGAGGAACACTGAAGCTTTCTTT
CASSEEGRGARNTEAFF
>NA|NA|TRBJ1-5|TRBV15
TGTGCCACCAGCAGAGACAGGGTCAATCAGCCCCAGCATTTT
CATSRDRVNQPQHF
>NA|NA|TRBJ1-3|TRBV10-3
TGTGCCATTGCAGGGGCCTCTGGAAACACCATATATTTT
CAIAGASGNTIYF
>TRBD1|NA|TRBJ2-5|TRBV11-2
TGTGCCAGCAGCCCCCGGGACAGCCAGAATCATCAAGAGACCCAGTACTTC
CASSPRDSQNHQETQYF
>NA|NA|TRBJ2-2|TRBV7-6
TGTGCCAGCAGCCTAAAACAGGGAACCGGGGAGCTGTTTTTT
CASSLKQGTGELFF
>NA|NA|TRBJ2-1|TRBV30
TGTGCCTGGAGTGTTTCCCGGTACAATGAGCAGTTCTTC
CAWSVSRYNEQFF
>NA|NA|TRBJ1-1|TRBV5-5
TGTGCCAGCAGCTTGACAGGGCTAGTATTGGGGACTGAAGCTTTCTTT
CASSLTGLVLGTEAFF
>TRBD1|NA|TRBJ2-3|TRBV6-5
TGTGCCAGCAGTTCCCGGACAGGGGTCACAGATACGCAGTATTTT
CASSSRTGVTDTQYF
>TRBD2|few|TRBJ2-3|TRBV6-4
TGTGCCAGCAGTGAACTGGGGGGGGGTACAGATACGCAGTATTTT
CASSELGGGTDTQYF
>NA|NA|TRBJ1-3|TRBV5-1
TGCGCCAGCAAGAGTCAGGGACTAGAAGGAAACACCATATATTTT
CASKSQGLEGNTIYF